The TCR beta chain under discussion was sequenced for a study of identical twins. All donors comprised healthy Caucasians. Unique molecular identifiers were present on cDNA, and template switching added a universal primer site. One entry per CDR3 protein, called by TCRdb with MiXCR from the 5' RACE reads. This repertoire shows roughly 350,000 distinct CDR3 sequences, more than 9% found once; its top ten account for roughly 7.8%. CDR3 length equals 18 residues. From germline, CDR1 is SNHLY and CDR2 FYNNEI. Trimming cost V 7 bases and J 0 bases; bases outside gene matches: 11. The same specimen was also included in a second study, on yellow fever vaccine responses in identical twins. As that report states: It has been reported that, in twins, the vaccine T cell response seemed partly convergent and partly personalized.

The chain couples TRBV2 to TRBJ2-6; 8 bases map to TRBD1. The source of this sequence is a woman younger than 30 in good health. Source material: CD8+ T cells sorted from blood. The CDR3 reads CASNEGQGAPSGANVLTF. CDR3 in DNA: TGTGCCAGCAACGAAGGGCAGGGGGCCCCCTCTGGGGCCAACGTCCTGACTTTC. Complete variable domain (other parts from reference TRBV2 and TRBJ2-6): EPEVTQTPSHQVTQMGQEVILRCVPISNHLYFYWYRQILGQKVEFLVSFYNNEISEKSEIFDDQFSVERPDGSNFTLKIRSTKLEDSAMYFCASNEGQGAPSGANVLTFGAGSRLTVL.